This T cell receptor beta chain appears in the sequencing data of a study of cytomegalovirus exposure and HLA in healthy donors. Study findings and constraints: According to a later analysis, most TCR beta chains associated with CMV appeared HLA-restricted.

This clone was counted between two and nine times. Antigen: not known. The study ran its PCR with 60 Vbeta and 13 Jbeta primers. TCRdb's copy holds only in-frame clones and misses some; the assay was immunoSEQ multiplex PCR. Here the sample spans some 150,000 clones, over 70% being singletons. In germline, CDR1 is SGHVT, CDR2 SQSDAQ. With V trimmed by 5 bases and J by 5 bases, 7 bases remained unmatched. This CDR3 spans 15 amino acids. The J gene is TRBJ1-5, the V gene TRBV7-4; 9 nucleotides agree with TRBD1. The sequencing sample was made of PBMCs. The source of this sequence is a woman aged 40 to 50 in good health and CMV-seronegative. CDR3 residues: CASSPSRDRDQPQHF. In DNA, the CDR3 is TGTGCCAGCAGCCCTTCCCGGGACAGGGATCAGCCCCAGCATTTT.